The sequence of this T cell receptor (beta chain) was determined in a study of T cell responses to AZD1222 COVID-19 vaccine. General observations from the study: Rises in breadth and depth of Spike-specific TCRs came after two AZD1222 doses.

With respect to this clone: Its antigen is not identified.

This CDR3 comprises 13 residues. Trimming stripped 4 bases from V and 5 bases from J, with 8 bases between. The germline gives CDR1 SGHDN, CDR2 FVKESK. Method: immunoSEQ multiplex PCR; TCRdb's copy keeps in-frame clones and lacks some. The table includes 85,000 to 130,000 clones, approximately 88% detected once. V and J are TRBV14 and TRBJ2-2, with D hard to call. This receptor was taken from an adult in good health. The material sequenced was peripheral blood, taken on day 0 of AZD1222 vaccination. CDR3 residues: CASSPRGTGELFF. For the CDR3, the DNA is TGTGCCAGCAGCCCAAGAGGTACCGGGGAGCTGTTTTTT. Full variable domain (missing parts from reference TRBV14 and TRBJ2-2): EAGVTQFPSHSVIEKGQTVTLRCDPISGHDNLYWYRRVMGKEIKFLLHFVKESKQDESGMPNNRFLAERTGGTYSTLKVQPAELEDSGVYFCASSPRGTGELFFGEGSRLTVL.